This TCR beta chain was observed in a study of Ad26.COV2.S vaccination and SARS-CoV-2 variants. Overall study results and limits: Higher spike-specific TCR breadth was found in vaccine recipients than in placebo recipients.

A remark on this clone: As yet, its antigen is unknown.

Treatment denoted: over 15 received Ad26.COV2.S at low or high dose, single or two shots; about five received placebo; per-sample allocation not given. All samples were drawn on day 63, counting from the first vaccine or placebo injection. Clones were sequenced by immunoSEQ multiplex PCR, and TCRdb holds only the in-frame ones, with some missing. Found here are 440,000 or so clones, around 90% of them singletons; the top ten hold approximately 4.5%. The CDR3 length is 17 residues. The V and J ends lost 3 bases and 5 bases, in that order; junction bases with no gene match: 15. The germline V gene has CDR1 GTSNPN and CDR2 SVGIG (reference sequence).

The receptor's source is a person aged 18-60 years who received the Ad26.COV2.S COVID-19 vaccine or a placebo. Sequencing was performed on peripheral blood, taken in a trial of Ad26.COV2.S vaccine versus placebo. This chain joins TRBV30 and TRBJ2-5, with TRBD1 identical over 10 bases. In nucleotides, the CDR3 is TGTGCCTGGAGGGGAGGGACAGGGGAAGGTCGATGGGAGACCCAGTACTTC. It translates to CAWRGGTGEGRWETQYF.